This T cell receptor (beta chain) is drawn from a study of cytomegalovirus exposure and HLA in healthy donors. As for the study in general: Earlier results showed approximately 110 million unique TCR beta sequences derived from some 190 million T cells.

13 Jbeta primers and 60 Vbeta primers were used for the PCR. Sequencing was performed with immunoSEQ multiplex PCR; in TCRdb, only in-frame clones are kept and a portion is missing. In the table there are about 110,000 clones, around 84% of which are singletons. Trimming took off 3 bases at V and 8 bases at J, with 7 bases between the two ends. CDR1 is SEHNR, CDR2 FQNEAQ, per germline (reference sequence). The CDR3 is 11 residues long. The sample comprised PBMCs. This sequence originates from a man aged 30 to 45 in good health and CMV-seropositive. The chain couples TRBV7-9 to TRBJ1-1; D possibly corresponds to TRBD1 (6 bases). The CDR3 nucleotides are TGTGCCAGCAGCTTTGGGGGCGAAGCTTTCTTT. Protein product: CASSFGGEAFF.